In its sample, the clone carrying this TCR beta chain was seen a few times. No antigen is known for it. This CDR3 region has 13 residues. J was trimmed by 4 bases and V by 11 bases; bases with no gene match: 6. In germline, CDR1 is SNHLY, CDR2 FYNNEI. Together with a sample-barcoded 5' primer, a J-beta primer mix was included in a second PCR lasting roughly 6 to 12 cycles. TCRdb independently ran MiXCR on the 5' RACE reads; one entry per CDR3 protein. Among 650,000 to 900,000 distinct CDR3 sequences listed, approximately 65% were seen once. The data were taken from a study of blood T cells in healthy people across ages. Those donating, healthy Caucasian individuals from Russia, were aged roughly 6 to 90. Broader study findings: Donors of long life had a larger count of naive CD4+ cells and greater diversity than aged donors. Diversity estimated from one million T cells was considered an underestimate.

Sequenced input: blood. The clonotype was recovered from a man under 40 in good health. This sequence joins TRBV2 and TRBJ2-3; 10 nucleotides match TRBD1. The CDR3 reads CAGWDRGADTQYF. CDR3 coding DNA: TGTGCCGGATGGGACAGGGGCGCAGATACGCAGTATTTT.